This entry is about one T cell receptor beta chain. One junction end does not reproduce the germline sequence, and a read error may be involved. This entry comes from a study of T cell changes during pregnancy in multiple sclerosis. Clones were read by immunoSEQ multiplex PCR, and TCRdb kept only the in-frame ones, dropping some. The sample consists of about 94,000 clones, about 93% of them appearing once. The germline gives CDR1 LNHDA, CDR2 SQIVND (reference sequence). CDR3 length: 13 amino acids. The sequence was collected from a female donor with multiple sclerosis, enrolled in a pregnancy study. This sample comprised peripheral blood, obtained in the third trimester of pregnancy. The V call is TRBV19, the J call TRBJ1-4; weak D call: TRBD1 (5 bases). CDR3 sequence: CASTLGTIEKLFF. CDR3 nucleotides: TGTGCCAGCACCTTAGGGACTATTGAAAAACTGTTTTTT.